This T cell receptor beta chain was sequenced during a study of T cell responses to AZD1222 COVID-19 vaccine. A word on this clone: Its antigen is currently unknown.

Some clones are missing from TCRdb's copy, which holds only in-frame ones; the method was immunoSEQ multiplex PCR. The sample holds roughly 93,000 clones, roughly 89% seen once. V was cut by 1 base and J by 1 base, with 12 bases left in between. This CDR3 spans 15 amino acids. Per the germline V gene, CDR1 is SGDLS and CDR2 is YYNGEE. The study's findings and limits: Vaccine-associated CD4 TCRs spanned spike, dominant at 160-218 and 743-854. The number of AZD1222 recipients seropositive at baseline was only six.

This TCR was recovered from an adult in good health. The source material was peripheral blood, sampled on day 0 of MenACWY control vaccination. The chain uses TRBV9 and TRBJ2-7; maybe TRBD1 (5 bases). The CDR3 coding sequence is TGTGCCAGCAGCGTAAGGCAGGGAACGTCCTACGAGCAGTACTTC. It specifies CASSVRQGTSYEQYF.